What follows are 20 T cell receptor beta chains derived from one specimen sequenced in a study of blood T cell repertoires in COVID-19. Sequenced by immunoSEQ multiplex PCR; TCRdb stores in-frame clones only, minus some. Here the sample spans around 170,000 clones, around three quarters being singletons. The sample taken for sequencing was peripheral blood. These receptors all stem from a man in his 70s with active or convalescent COVID-19.

The chain has TRBV30 and TRBJ1-1; D not certain. Trimming removed 2 bases at V and 3 bases at J, with 10 bases between. CDR1 is GTSNPN and CDR2 is SVGIG in the germline V gene (reference sequence). The CDR3 extends over 13 amino acids. The CDR3 spells CAWSRDTHTEAFF. CDR3 DNA: TGTGCCTGGAGTAGAGATACTCACACTGAAGCTTTCTTT.

This chain joins TRBV4-3 and TRBJ2-3; D might be TRBD2 (7 bases). Trimming shortened V by 4 bases and J by 3 bases, and 20 bases separated the two germline ends. Germline assignment: CDR1 LGHNA and CDR2 YSLEER. CDR3 length equals 17 residues. The CDR3 region is CASSRMGGAPWTDTQYF. The CDR3 region has the DNA TGCGCCAGCAGCCGAATGGGGGGGGCGCCCTGGACAGATACGCAGTATTTT.

This chain joins TRBV11-2 and TRBJ2-5, with D possibly TRBD2 on 7 matching bases. This CDR3 is built from 14 residues. V was pared by 6 bases and J by 5 bases, with 16 bases between. The germline V gene encodes CDR1 SGHAT and CDR2 FQNNGV. The CDR3 bases are TGTGCCAGCAGGGCTGGTGGGAGGGGGGAGACCCAGTACTTC. It is translated as CASRAGGRGETQYF.

The V gene is TRBV2, the J gene TRBJ1-1; 7 nucleotides agree with TRBD1. This CDR3 has 13 residues. Germline V CDR1 and CDR2: SNHLY, FYNNEI. V lost 8 bases, J lost 9 bases, and 12 bases stayed unmatched. The CDR3 bases are TGTGCCAGCGGGGAACAGGGGAATGAACAAGCTTTCTTT. Residues: CASGEQGNEQAFF. The whole variable domain, filled in from reference TRBV2 and TRBJ1-1, reads EPEVTQTPSHQVTQMGQEVILRCVPISNHLYFYWYRQILGQKVEFLVSFYNNEISEKSEIFDDQFSVERPDGSNFTLKIRSTKLEDSAMYFCASGEQGNEQAFFGQGTRLTVV.

This sequence joins TRBV25-1 and TRBJ2-1; 11 bases align to TRBD1. The CDR3 is 16 residues long. The V gene's germline CDR1 is MGHDK and CDR2 SYGVNS. V was clipped by 3 bases and J by 7 bases; unmatched bases: 8. The CDR3 protein is CASSDWTGGAQNEQFF. DNA of the CDR3: TGTGCCAGCAGTGACTGGACAGGGGGCGCTCAGAATGAGCAGTTCTTC.

The J gene is TRBJ2-4, the V gene TRBV6-2 or TRBV6-3; D possibly corresponds to TRBD2 (6 bases). Germline assignment: CDR1 MNHEY and CDR2 SVGEGT. The CDR3 length is 14 residues. The V end was cut by 3 bases, the J end by 8 bases, with 14 bases between. CDR3 in DNA: TGTGCCAGCAGTTATGGGACTCGTTGGGACATTCAGTACTTC. Translating gives CASSYGTRWDIQYF.

This chain joins TRBV3-1 (or the pseudogene TRBV3-2) and TRBJ2-4; TRBD1 matches at 8 bases. The CDR3 is 12 residues long. Trimming at V came to 1 base and at J to 12 bases, leaving 2 bases not matched to a gene. The germline V gene encodes CDR1 LGHDT and CDR2 YNNKEL (reference sequence). CDR3 sequence (DNA): TGTGCCAGCAGCCAAGTAGACAGGGGTCAGTACTTC. Its translation: CASSQVDRGQYF.

This clone was counted only a few times. The rearrangement joins TRBV6-2 or TRBV6-3 to TRBJ2-3; TRBD2 matches at 10 bases. J was trimmed by 6 bases and V by 2 bases; bases with no gene match: 5. The CDR3 length is 15 residues. CDR1 is MNHEY, CDR2 SVGEGT, per germline. CDR3 sequence: CASSYGTSVTDTQYF. CDR3 DNA sequence: TGTGCCAGCAGTTACGGGACTAGCGTCACGGATACGCAGTATTTT.

The rearrangement joins TRBV20-1 to TRBJ1-4; the match to TRBD1 covers 9 bases. The CDR3 runs to 11 residues. Unmatched junction bases numbered 8, after V lost 5 bases and J lost 16 bases. Germline V CDR1 and CDR2: DFQATT, SNEGSKA (reference sequence). The CDR3 DNA follows: TGCAGTGCTGACCACGGGACAGGGCCGTTTTTT. Translating it yields CSADHGTGPFF.

The chain is built from TRBV5-1 and TRBJ1-1, with D unresolved. V dropped 4 bases and J dropped 6 bases, with 13 bases sitting between them. From germline, CDR1 is SGHRS and CDR2 YFSETQ. The CDR3 is 13 amino acids. The CDR3 DNA is TGCGCCAGCAGCCTAGGGAGCTACCCTGAAGCTTTCTTT. This codes for CASSLGSYPEAFF.

This clone was counted once. The chain is built from TRBV19 and TRBJ1-1; weak D call: TRBD1 (6 bases). CDR3 length equals 12 residues. From germline, CDR1 is LNHDA and CDR2 SQIVND (reference sequence). Deletions cut 7 bases from V and 4 bases from J, with 10 bases between. Here the CDR3 reads CASNDRPTEAFF. Written as DNA, the CDR3 is TGTGCCAGTAACGACAGGCCCACTGAAGCTTTCTTT.

The chain has TRBV30 and TRBJ1-1; 7 bases map to TRBD1. The ends lost 3 bases at V and 6 bases at J; junction bases unmatched: 16. The CDR3 length is 16 residues. Germline CDR1 GTSNPN, CDR2 SVGIG (reference sequence). CDR3: CAWSPNRGLDGAEAFF. CDR3 DNA sequence: TGTGCCTGGAGCCCGAACAGGGGCCTTGACGGAGCTGAAGCTTTCTTT.

DNA of the CDR3: TGTGCCAGCAGTTCCGGACAGTATACAGATACGCAGTATTTT. It specifies CASSSGQYTDTQYF. The V and J genes are TRBV6-5 and TRBJ2-3; tentative D call: TRBD1 (6 bases). Germline V lookup: CDR1 MNHEY, CDR2 SVGAGI. V was cut by 4 bases and J by 3 bases, with 11 bases left in between. The CDR3 extends over 14 amino acids.

This clone was recorded only once. V and J are TRBV25-1 and TRBJ2-7, with D hard to call. The germline gives CDR1 MGHDK, CDR2 SYGVNS. There are 11 residues in the CDR3. The V gene lost 8 bases and the J gene lost 7 bases, with 12 bases spanning the gap. CDR3 nucleotide sequence: TGTGCCAGCGCGGCAATAGTGGAGCAGTACTTC. It specifies CASAAIVEQYF.

This sequence joins TRBV4-3 and TRBJ2-1; 10 nucleotides line up with TRBD2. With 4 bases clipped from V and 4 bases from J, the junction kept 13 bases outside the gene matches. CDR3 length: 18 amino acids. The germline CDR1 and CDR2 sequences are LGHNA and YSLEER. In DNA form, the CDR3 reads TGCGCCAGCAGCCGGGATAGCGGGGGGTTAAATCGGTACAATGAGCAGTTCTTC. It yields the protein CASSRDSGGLNRYNEQFF.

The V call is TRBV3-1 (or the pseudogene TRBV3-2), the J call TRBJ1-1; D ambiguous. Trimming took off 1 base at V and 4 bases at J, with 13 bases between the two ends. The CDR3 loop spans 15 amino acids. The germline V gene encodes CDR1 LGHDT and CDR2 YNNKEL (reference sequence). This CDR3 is CASSQVGLPRTEAFF. DNA of the CDR3: TGTGCCAGCAGCCAAGTTGGTCTACCTCGCACTGAAGCTTTCTTT.

The V and J genes are TRBV11-3 and TRBJ2-1; 10 bases are a match to TRBD2. The CDR3 totals 15 residues. J lost 8 bases, V lost 5 bases, and 9 bases had no gene match. Germline V gene lookup returns CDR1 SGHNT and CDR2 YENEEA. In DNA, the CDR3 is TGTGCCAGCAGCCCGCTAGCGGGAGAGGGAGATGAGCAGTTCTTC. Residues: CASSPLAGEGDEQFF.

The genes are TRBV2 and TRBJ1-4; D unclear. V lost 2 bases, J lost 6 bases, and 13 bases lay in between. The CDR3 is made up of 15 amino acids. The V gene's germline CDR1 is SNHLY and CDR2 FYNNEI. The CDR3 DNA reads TGTGCCAGCAGTGAAATGGCCCCTCGGGATGAAAAACTGTTTTTT. Protein sequence: CASSEMAPRDEKLFF.

J is TRBJ1-5 and V is TRBV30, with 10 positions matching TRBD1. CDR1 GTSNPN and CDR2 SVGIG come from the germline V gene (reference sequence). With V trimmed by 2 bases and J by 6 bases, 10 bases remained unmatched. The CDR3 length is 16 residues. This CDR3 reads CAWSSGTGVSSQPQHF. DNA for the CDR3: TGTGCCTGGAGTTCCGGGACAGGGGTTTCCTCTCAGCCCCAGCATTTT.

The chain recombines TRBV19 with TRBJ2-1; D perhaps matches TRBD1 (6 bases). The CDR3 contains 14 residues. Per the germline V gene, CDR1 is LNHDA and CDR2 is SQIVND (reference sequence). V was shortened by 3 bases and J by 7 bases, with 13 bases between the two germline ends. CDR3 bases: TGTGCCAGTAGTATCCGGGACATAAGTAATGAGCAGTTCTTC. It translates to CASSIRDISNEQFF.